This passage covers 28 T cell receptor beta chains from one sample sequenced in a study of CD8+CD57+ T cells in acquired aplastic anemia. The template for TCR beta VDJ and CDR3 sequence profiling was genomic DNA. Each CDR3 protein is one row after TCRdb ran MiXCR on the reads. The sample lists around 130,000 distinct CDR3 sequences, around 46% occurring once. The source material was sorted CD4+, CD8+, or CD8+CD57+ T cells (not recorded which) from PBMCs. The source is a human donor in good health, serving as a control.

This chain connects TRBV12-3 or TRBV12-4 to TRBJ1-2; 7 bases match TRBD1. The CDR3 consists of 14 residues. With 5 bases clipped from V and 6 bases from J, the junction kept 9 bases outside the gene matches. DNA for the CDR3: TGTGCCAGCAGTGCCGACAGGGCGGGCGATGGCTACACCTTC. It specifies CASSADRAGDGYTF.

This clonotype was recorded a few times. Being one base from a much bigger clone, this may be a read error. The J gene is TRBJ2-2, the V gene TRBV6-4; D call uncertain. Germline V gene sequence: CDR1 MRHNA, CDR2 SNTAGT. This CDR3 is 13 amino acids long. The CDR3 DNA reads TGTGCCTGCAGTGCGTACACCACCGGGGAGCTGTTTTTT. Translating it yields CACSAYTTGELFF.

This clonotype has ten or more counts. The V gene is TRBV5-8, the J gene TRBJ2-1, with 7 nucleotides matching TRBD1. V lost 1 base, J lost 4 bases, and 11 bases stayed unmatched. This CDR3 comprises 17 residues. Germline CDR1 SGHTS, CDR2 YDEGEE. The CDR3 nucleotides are TGTGCCAGCAGCTTGCGGCCGACAGGGAAGACGTACAATGAGCAGTTCTTC. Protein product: CASSLRPTGKTYNEQFF.

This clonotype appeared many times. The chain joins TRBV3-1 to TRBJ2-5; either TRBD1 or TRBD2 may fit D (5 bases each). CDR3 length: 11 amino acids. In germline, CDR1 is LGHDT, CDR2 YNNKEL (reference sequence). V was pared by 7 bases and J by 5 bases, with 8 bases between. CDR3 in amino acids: CASTEGETQYF. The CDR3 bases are TGTGCCAGCACCGAGGGGGAGACCCAGTACTTC.

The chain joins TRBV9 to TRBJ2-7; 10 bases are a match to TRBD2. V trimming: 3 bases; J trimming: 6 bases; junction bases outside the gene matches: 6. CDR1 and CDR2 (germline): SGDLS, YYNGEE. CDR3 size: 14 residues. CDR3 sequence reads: CASSATGTSVEQYF. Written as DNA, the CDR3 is TGTGCCAGCAGCGCCACCGGGACTAGCGTCGAGCAGTACTTC.

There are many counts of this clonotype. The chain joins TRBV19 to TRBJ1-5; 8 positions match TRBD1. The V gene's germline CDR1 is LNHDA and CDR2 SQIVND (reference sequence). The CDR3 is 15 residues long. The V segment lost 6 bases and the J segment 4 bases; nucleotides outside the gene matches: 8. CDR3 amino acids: CASSLTGALNQPQHF. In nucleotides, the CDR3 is TGTGCCAGTAGCTTGACAGGGGCCCTTAATCAGCCCCAGCATTTT.

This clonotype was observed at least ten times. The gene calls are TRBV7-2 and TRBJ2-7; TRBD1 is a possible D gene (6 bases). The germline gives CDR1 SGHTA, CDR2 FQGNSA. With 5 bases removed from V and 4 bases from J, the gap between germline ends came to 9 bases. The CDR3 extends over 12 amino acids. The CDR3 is CASSVQGYEQYF. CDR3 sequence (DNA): TGTGCCAGCAGCGTACAGGGTTACGAGCAGTACTTC.

The CDR3 is CASRLDISYEQYF. The CDR3 DNA sequence: TGTGCCAGCAGGTTGGATATCTCCTACGAGCAGTACTTC. This chain links TRBV2 with TRBJ2-7; no clear D. Trimming left V 6 bases short and J 0 bases short, with 9 bases between. In germline, CDR1 is SNHLY, CDR2 FYNNEI. The CDR3 is made up of 13 amino acids.

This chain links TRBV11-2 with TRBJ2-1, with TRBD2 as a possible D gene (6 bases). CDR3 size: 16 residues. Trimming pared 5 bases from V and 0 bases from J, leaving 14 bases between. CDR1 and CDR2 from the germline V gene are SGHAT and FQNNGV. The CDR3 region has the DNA TGTGCCAGCAGCCCCGGGACTCTCGGCTCCTACAATGAGCAGTTCTTC. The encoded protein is CASSPGTLGSYNEQFF. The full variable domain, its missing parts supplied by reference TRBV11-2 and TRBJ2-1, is EAGVAQSPRYKIIEKRQSVAFWCNPISGHATLYWYQQILGQGPKLLIQFQNNGVVDDSQLPKDRFSAERLKGVDSTLKIQPAKLEDSAVYLCASSPGTLGSYNEQFFGPGTRLTVL.

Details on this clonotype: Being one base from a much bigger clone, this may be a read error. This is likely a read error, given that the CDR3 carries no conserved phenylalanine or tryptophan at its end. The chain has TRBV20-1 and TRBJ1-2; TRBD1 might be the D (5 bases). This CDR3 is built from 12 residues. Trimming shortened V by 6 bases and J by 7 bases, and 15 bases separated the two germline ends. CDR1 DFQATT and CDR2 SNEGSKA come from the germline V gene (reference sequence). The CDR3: CSAGEQGGGYTS. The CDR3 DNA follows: TGCAGTGCCGGGGAGCAGGGAGGTGGCTACACCTCC.

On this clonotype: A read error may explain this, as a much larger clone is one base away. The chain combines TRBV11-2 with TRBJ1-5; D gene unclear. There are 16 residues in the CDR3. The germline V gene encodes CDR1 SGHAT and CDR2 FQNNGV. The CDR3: CASGLVARPASQPQHF. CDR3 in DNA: TGTGCCAGCGGCTTAGTGGCGCGTCCCGCCAGTCAGCCCCAGCATTTT.

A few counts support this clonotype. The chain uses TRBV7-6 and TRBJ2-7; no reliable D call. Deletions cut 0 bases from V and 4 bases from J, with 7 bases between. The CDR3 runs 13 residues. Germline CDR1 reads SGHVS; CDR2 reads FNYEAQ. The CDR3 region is CASSLAVEYEQYF. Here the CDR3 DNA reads TGTGCCAGCAGCTTAGCCGTAGAGTACGAGCAGTACTTC. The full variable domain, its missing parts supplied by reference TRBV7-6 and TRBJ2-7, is GAGVSQSPRYKVTKRGQDVALRCDPISGHVSLYWYRQALGQGPEFLTYFNYEAQQDKSGLPNDRFSAERPEGSISTLTIQRTEQRDSAMYRCASSLAVEYEQYFGPGTRLTVT.

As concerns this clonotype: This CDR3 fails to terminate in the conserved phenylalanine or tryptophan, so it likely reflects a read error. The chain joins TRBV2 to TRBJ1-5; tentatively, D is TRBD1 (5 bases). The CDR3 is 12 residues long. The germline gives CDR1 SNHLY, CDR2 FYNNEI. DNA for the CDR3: TGTGCCGGCAGTGAAGAGGTCAGGGCCCAGCATCTT. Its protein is CAGSEEVRAQHL.

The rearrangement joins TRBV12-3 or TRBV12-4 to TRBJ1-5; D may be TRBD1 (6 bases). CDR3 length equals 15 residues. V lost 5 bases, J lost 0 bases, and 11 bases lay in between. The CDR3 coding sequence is TGTGCCAGCAGTCAGACAGGTCTTAGCAATCAGCCCCAGCATTTT. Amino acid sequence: CASSQTGLSNQPQHF.

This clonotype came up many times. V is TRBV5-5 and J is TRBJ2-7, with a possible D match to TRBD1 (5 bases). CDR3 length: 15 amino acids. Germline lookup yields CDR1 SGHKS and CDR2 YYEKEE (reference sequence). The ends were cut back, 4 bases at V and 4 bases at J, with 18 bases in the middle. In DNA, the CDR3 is TGTGCCAGCAGCCTCGGTCTGACAGAGGAGTACGAGCAGTACTTC. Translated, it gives CASSLGLTEEYEQYF.

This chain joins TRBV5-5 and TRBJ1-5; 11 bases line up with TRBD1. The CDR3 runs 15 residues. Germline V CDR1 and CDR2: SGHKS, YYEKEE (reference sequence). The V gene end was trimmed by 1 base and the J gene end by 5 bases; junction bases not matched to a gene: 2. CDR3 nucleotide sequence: TGTGCCAGCAGCTTGCGGACAGGGGGCGATCAGCCCCAGCATTTT. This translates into CASSLRTGGDQPQHF.

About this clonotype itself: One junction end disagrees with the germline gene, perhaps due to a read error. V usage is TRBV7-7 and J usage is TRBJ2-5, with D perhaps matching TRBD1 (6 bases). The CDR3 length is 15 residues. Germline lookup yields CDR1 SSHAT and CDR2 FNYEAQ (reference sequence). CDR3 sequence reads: CASSLTLQGAETQYF. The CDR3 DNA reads TGTGCTAGCAGCCTAACCCTACAGGGAGCAGAGACCCAGTACTTC.

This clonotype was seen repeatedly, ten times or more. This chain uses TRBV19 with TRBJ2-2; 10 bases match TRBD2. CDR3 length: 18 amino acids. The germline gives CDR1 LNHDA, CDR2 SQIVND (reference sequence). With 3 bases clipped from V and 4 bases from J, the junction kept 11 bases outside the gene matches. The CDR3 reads CASSMGGLAGVFTGELFF. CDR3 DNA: TGTGCCAGTAGTATGGGTGGGCTAGCGGGGGTTTTCACCGGGGAGCTGTTTTTT.

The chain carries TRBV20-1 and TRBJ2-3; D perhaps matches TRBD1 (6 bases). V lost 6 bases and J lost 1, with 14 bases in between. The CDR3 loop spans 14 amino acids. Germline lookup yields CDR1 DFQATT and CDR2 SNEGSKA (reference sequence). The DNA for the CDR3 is TGCAGTGCCGAGGTGGGGGCCGGCACAGATACGCAGTATTTT. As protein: CSAEVGAGTDTQYF.

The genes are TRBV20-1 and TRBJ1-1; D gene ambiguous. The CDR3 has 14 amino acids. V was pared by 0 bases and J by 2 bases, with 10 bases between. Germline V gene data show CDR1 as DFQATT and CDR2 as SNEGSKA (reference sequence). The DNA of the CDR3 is TGCAGTGCTAGAGATAGAATTACTAACACTGAAGCTTTCTTT. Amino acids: CSARDRITNTEAFF.

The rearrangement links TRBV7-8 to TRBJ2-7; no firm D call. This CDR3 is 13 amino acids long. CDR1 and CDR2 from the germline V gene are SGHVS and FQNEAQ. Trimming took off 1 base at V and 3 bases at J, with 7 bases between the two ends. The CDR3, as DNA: TGTGCCAGCAGCTTAGAGATCGGCTACGAGCAGTACTTC. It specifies CASSLEIGYEQYF. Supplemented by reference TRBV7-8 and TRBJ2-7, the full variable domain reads GAGVSQSPRYKVAKRGQDVALRCDPISGHVSLFWYQQALGQGPEFLTYFQNEAQLDKSGLPSDRFFAERPEGSVSTLKIQRTQQEDSAVYLCASSLEIGYEQYFGPGTRLTVT.

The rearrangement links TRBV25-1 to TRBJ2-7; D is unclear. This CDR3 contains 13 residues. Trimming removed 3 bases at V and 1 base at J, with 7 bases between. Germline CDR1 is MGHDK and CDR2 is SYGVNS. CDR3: CASSDRTSYEQYF. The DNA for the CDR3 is TGTGCCAGCAGTGACCGGACGTCCTACGAGCAGTACTTC.

DNA of the CDR3: TGTGCCAGTAGACCCGGACAGGGAACCTACAATGAGCAGTTCTTC. This encodes CASRPGQGTYNEQFF. V gene TRBV19 combines with J gene TRBJ2-1; 8 bases are shared with TRBD1. The CDR3 contains 15 residues. With 6 bases clipped from V and 2 bases from J, the junction kept 6 bases outside the gene matches. Germline V gene lookup returns CDR1 LNHDA and CDR2 SQIVND (reference sequence).

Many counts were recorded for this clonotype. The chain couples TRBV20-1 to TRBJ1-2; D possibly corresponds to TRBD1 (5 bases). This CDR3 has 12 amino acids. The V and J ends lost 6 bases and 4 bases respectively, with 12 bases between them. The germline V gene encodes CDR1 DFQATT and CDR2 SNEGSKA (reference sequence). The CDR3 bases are TGCAGTGCCCCGGGGGAAGGCTATGGCTACACCTTC. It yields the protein CSAPGEGYGYTF.

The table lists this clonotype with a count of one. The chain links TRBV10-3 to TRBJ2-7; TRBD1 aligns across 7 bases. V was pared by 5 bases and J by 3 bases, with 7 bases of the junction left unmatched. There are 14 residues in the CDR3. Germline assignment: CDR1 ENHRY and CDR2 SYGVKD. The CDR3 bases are TGTGCCATCAGTTCACGGACAGGATACTACGAGCAGTACTTC. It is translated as CAISSRTGYYEQYF.

DNA for the CDR3: TGTGCCAGCAGCATAAGGACAGGCCAAGAGACCCAGTACTTC. It yields the protein CASSIRTGQETQYF. The chain is built from TRBV7-2 and TRBJ2-5; TRBD1 agrees at 7 bases. J lost 1 base, V lost 5 bases, and 4 bases had no gene match. The CDR3 runs to 14 residues. Per germline, CDR1 SGHTA and CDR2 FQGNSA.

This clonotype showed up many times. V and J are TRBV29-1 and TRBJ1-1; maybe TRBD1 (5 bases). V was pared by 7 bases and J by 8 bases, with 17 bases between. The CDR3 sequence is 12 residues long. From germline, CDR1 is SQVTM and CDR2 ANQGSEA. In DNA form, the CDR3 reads TGCAGCGCCAAAAGTCAGAGGGGCGAAGCTTTCTTT. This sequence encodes CSAKSQRGEAFF.

The CDR3 spells CASSFAGSSYNEQFF. The CDR3 DNA reads TGTGCCAGCAGCTTTGCAGGGAGCTCCTACAATGAGCAGTTCTTC. The chain couples TRBV5-4 to TRBJ2-1, with D possibly being TRBD1 or TRBD2 (5 bases each). CDR3 size: 15 residues. Germline assignment: CDR1 SGHNT and CDR2 YYREEE (reference sequence). The V end was cut by 2 bases, the J end by 0 bases, with 9 bases between.